This T cell receptor beta chain was profiled in a study of long-term antiretroviral therapy in people with HIV. In the case of this clone: Its cognate antigen is unknown.

The CDR3 totals 16 residues. Germline V lookup: CDR1 SGHAT, CDR2 FQNNGV. The germline V and J ends were trimmed by 3 bases and 0 bases, with 13 bases remaining between them. Regarding the study as a whole: Diversity remained lower than transplant donor controls, even though it increased after ART. CDR3 length ranges were narrower in HIV repertoires than in controls.

There were no participants with HIV treated outside the United States. immunoSEQ v3.0 was run at survey level. Target depth was roughly 35,000-55,000 T-cell genomes per sample. The repertoire was sequenced with immunoSEQ multiplex PCR; TCRdb's copy has only in-frame clones and lacks some. The sample has over 8,500 clones; roughly 80% are singletons. The input for sequencing was unsorted PBMCs, taken at the start of antiretroviral therapy, before treatment. This chain connects TRBV11-2 to TRBJ2-3, with D perhaps given as TRBD1 or TRBD2 (5 bases each). The receptor was derived from a man younger than 45 with HIV. DNA for the CDR3: TGTGCCAGCAGCTTTGGGACGCAACCTAGCACAGATACGCAGTATTTT. This translates into CASSFGTQPSTDTQYF.